What follows are 29 T cell receptor beta chains derived from one specimen sequenced in a study of regulatory T cells in long-lasting Graves disease. Library construction for TCR beta used iRepertoire HTBI primers and Arm-PCR of CDR3 regions. In TCRdb, the multiplex PCR reads were re-called with MiXCR into one record per CDR3 protein. This table holds over 200,000 distinct CDR3 sequences, 18% found once. Time point specified: newly diagnosed GD, antithyroid drugs for less than 3 months. Making the TCR library involved RNA that had been extracted from PBMCs. These same records also appear under a second study, on T cells in Graves' hyperthyroidism and ophthalmopathy.

The sample was peripheral blood mononuclear cells (PBMCs), taken at new diagnosis, from a patient treated with antithyroid drugs. All receptors derive from a woman aged 25 to 45 with Graves disease.

This clonotype was observed many times. The CDR3 region is CSASAGGYGYTF. Here the CDR3 DNA reads TGCAGTGCTAGCGCAGGCGGCTATGGCTACACCTTC. This chain connects TRBV20-1 to TRBJ1-2; unclear D gene. This CDR3 spans 12 amino acids. Trimming removed 3 bases from V and 4 bases from J, with 9 bases in between. Germline assignment: CDR1 DFQATT and CDR2 SNEGSKA (reference sequence).

This clonotype appeared many times. The J gene is TRBJ2-1, the V gene TRBV20-1; 9 bases match TRBD1. The J segment lost 9 bases and the V segment lost 4 bases, leaving 4 bases of the junction unmatched. The germline gives CDR1 DFQATT, CDR2 SNEGSKA (reference sequence). The CDR3 has 12 residues. This CDR3 reads CSATGTGFEQFF. CDR3 in DNA: TGCAGTGCTACCGGGACAGGGTTTGAGCAGTTCTTC.

The J gene is TRBJ1-4, the V gene TRBV4-2, with TRBD1 as a possible D gene (6 bases). Trimming pared 1 base from V and 8 bases from J, leaving 14 bases between. Germline V gene lookup returns CDR1 LGHNA and CDR2 YNFKEQ. This CDR3 contains 15 residues. DNA of the CDR3: TGTGCCAGCAGCCAAGCGCAGGGGTCCCAGGAAAAACTGTTTTTT. Its translation is CASSQAQGSQEKLFF.

There are many counts of this clonotype. The J gene is TRBJ1-2, the V gene TRBV5-4; the match to TRBD1 covers 9 bases. Per germline, CDR1 SGHNT and CDR2 YYREEE (reference sequence). V was pared by 4 bases and J by 7 bases, with 8 bases of the junction left unmatched. The CDR3 is 14 residues long. In DNA, the CDR3 is TGTGCCAGCAGCCCCCGGGACAGGGTATCTGGCTACACCTTC. Protein product: CASSPRDRVSGYTF. Using reference TRBV5-4 and TRBJ1-2 for the parts outside the CDR3, the full variable domain is ETGVTQSPTHLIKTRGQQVTLRCSSQSGHNTVSWYQQALGQGPQFIFQYYREEENGRGNFPPRFSGLQFPNYSSELNVNALELDDSALYLCASSPRDRVSGYTFGSGTRLTVV.

This clonotype was seen only a few times. The chain links TRBV3-1 to TRBJ1-2; TRBD1 might be the D (5 bases). The CDR3 is made up of 15 amino acids. In germline, CDR1 is LGHDT, CDR2 YNNKEL (reference sequence). Deletions cut 2 bases from V and 2 bases from J, with 12 bases between. CDR3 DNA sequence: TGTGCCAGCAGCCAACATGGGGGTGGAAACTATGGCTACACCTTC. This translates into CASSQHGGGNYGYTF.

In this sample, this clonotype turned up a few times. The chain employs TRBV5-1 and TRBJ2-2; D not certain. Between the trimmed V and J ends, which lost 0 bases and 4 bases, there was a span of 7 bases. Germline assignment: CDR1 SGHRS and CDR2 YFSETQ. The length of the CDR3 is 14 residues. CDR3 DNA: TGCGCCAGCAGCTTGGTTTACGGCACCGGGGAGCTGTTTTTT. Translating gives CASSLVYGTGELFF.

This clonotype was recorded at least ten times. This rearrangement joins TRBV6-6 to TRBJ2-1; no firm D call. The V and J ends lost 0 bases and 6 bases respectively, with 9 bases between them. CDR1 is MNHNY and CDR2 is SVGAGI in the germline V gene (reference sequence). This CDR3 is built from 14 residues. CDR3 DNA sequence: TGTGCCAGCAGTTACTCGACACGAAGCAATGAGCAGTTCTTC. Encoded protein: CASSYSTRSNEQFF.

The table lists this clonotype with many counts. The chain links TRBV15 to TRBJ1-2; D unclear. The CDR3 sequence is 12 residues long. Trimming took off 0 bases at V and 7 bases at J, with 6 bases between the two ends. The germline V gene has CDR1 LNHNV and CDR2 YYDKDF (reference sequence). CDR3 nucleotide sequence: TGTGCCACCAGCAGAGATGTGGGTGGCTACACCTTC. Translated: CATSRDVGGYTF.

This chain connects TRBV29-1 to TRBJ2-1, with 12 bases fitting TRBD2. V was pared by 7 bases and J by 2 bases, with 6 bases of the junction left unmatched. The CDR3 extends over 15 amino acids. CDR1 is SQVTM and CDR2 is ANQGSEA in the germline V gene. The CDR3 reads CSAPTSGRPYNEQFF. The CDR3 DNA reads as TGCAGCGCTCCAACTAGCGGGAGGCCCTACAATGAGCAGTTCTTC.

This clonotype was observed many times. This rearrangement joins TRBV19 to TRBJ1-4; D might be TRBD1 (5 bases). The V end lost 4 bases, the J end lost 2 bases, and 11 bases lay between the germline ends. From germline, CDR1 is LNHDA and CDR2 SQIVND (reference sequence). The CDR3 runs to 15 residues. CDR3 amino acids: CASSTGRATNEKLFF. The CDR3 DNA follows: TGTGCCAGTAGTACAGGGAGGGCCACTAATGAAAAACTGTTTTTT.

V is TRBV19 and J is TRBJ2-2; D is possibly TRBD1 (5 bases). CDR3 length: 14 residues. The V gene lost 2 bases and the J gene lost 8 bases, with 12 bases spanning the gap. Germline V gene sequence: CDR1 LNHDA, CDR2 SQIVND (reference sequence). CDR3 sequence (DNA): TGTGCCAGTAGTATATCCCACAGGCCAGGGGAGCTGTTTTTT. This encodes CASSISHRPGELFF.

This clonotype has at least ten counts. The V gene is TRBV4-2, the J gene TRBJ1-2, with no clear D. V gave up 0 bases and J gave up 2 bases, with 4 bases separating them. Germline-derived CDR1 and CDR2 are LGHNA and YNFKEQ. This CDR3 has 13 amino acids. DNA for the CDR3: TGTGCCAGCAGCCAAGATCGAAACTATGGCTACACCTTC. Translation gives CASSQDRNYGYTF.

This clonotype showed up many times. The V and J genes are TRBV19 and TRBJ1-1, with a possible D match to TRBD1 (5 bases). V was trimmed by 3 bases and J by 6 bases, leaving 11 bases between them. This CDR3 has 13 amino acids. Germline V CDR1 and CDR2: LNHDA, SQIVND (reference sequence). The CDR3 nucleotides read TGTGCCAGTAGTATGGGGAGGGGCGCTGAAGCTTTCTTT. Translation gives CASSMGRGAEAFF.

J is TRBJ2-4 and V is TRBV20-1; either TRBD1 or TRBD2 may fit D (5 bases each). The CDR3 covers 16 residues. V lost 5 bases to trimming and J lost 5 bases, with 22 bases between them. Germline V gene data show CDR1 as DFQATT and CDR2 as SNEGSKA (reference sequence). For the CDR3, the DNA is TGCAGTGCTCAGCAAGGTAGTGGGAGAGGGGAAAACATTCAGTACTTC. Its translation: CSAQQGSGRGENIQYF.

This clonotype was detected ten times or more. The CDR3: CASTLSWTGVDTEAFF. The CDR3 DNA reads as TGTGCCAGCACCCTGTCCTGGACAGGGGTGGACACTGAAGCTTTCTTT. The chain links TRBV7-2 to TRBJ1-1; 9 positions agree with TRBD1. This CDR3 contains 16 residues. Unmatched junction bases numbered 12, after V lost 7 bases and J lost 3 bases. From germline, CDR1 is SGHTA and CDR2 FQGNSA. The full variable domain, in which reference TRBV7-2 and TRBJ1-1 provide the parts outside the CDR3, is GAGVSQSPSNKVTEKGKDVELRCDPISGHTALYWYRQSLGQGLEFLIYFQGNSAPDKSGLPSDRFSAERTGGSVSTLTIQRTQQEDSAVYLCASTLSWTGVDTEAFFGQGTRLTVV.

Many counts were recorded for this clonotype. The rearrangement joins TRBV7-2 to TRBJ1-1, with D unresolved. Trimming took off 1 base at V and 7 bases at J, with 10 bases between the two ends. CDR3 length equals 13 residues. CDR1 SGHTA and CDR2 FQGNSA come from the germline V gene. CDR3: CASSLGQRDEAFF. The CDR3 DNA follows: TGTGCCAGCAGCTTAGGGCAGAGGGATGAAGCTTTCTTT.

This sequence joins TRBV19 and TRBJ1-2; no clear D gene. Looked up from germline, CDR1 is LNHDA and CDR2 is SQIVND (reference sequence). The CDR3 sequence is 13 residues long. The ends were cut back, 3 bases at V and 3 bases at J, with 8 bases in the middle. CDR3 nucleotide sequence: TGTGCCAGTAGTATGAGGGAGTACTATGGCTACACCTTC. Encoded protein: CASSMREYYGYTF.

The gene calls are TRBV6-1 and TRBJ2-3, with 13 bases aligning to TRBD2. CDR1 and CDR2 (germline): MNHNS, SASEGT. The CDR3 totals 15 residues. Trimming took 8 bases from V and 1 from J; bases not matched to a gene: 3. In DNA, the CDR3 is TGTGCCAGCCGAGGACTAGCGGGGGGCACAGATACGCAGTATTTT. Translated: CASRGLAGGTDTQYF.

The table lists this clonotype with many counts. The chain joins TRBV7-9 to TRBJ1-3, with 7 nucleotides matching TRBD1. From germline, CDR1 is SEHNR and CDR2 FQNEAQ (reference sequence). The trim removed 5 bases at V and 2 bases at J, leaving 12 bases unmatched. The CDR3 runs 17 residues. CDR3 DNA: TGTGCCAGCAGCCCGTTGACAGGGACCAGAGCTGGAAACACCATATATTTT. Its protein is CASSPLTGTRAGNTIYF.

The chain carries TRBV6-1 and TRBJ1-5; D gene ambiguous. Deletions cut 5 bases from V and 1 base from J, with 9 bases between. Germline CDR1 and CDR2: MNHNS and SASEGT. This CDR3 has 14 amino acids. The CDR3 region is CASSRTESNQPQHF. The CDR3 DNA sequence: TGTGCCAGCAGTCGGACGGAGAGCAATCAGCCCCAGCATTTT.

This clonotype came up many times. The chain is built from TRBV2 and TRBJ1-1; TRBD1 aligns across 8 bases. With 3 bases clipped from V and 5 bases from J, the junction kept 20 bases outside the gene matches. The CDR3 consists of 19 residues. Germline CDR1 is SNHLY and CDR2 is FYNNEI. The CDR3 sequence is CASSDILQVAGTGGTEAFF. The CDR3 DNA sequence: TGTGCCAGCAGTGACATTCTCCAGGTGGCGGGTACAGGGGGGACTGAAGCTTTCTTT.

This clonotype has ten or more counts. The junction and the germline gene differ at one end; a read error may be behind it. The chain couples TRBV7-2 to TRBJ1-1; the D gene is possibly TRBD1 (6 bases). The germline gives CDR1 SGHTA, CDR2 FQGNSA. The CDR3 is made up of 15 amino acids. The DNA for the CDR3 is TGTGCCAGCAGCACCGGACAGAGCCTTGGCACTGAAGTTTTCTTT. Amino acids: CASSTGQSLGTEVFF.

The J gene is TRBJ1-1, the V gene TRBV20-1; tentative D call: TRBD1 (5 bases). The CDR3 is 13 amino acids. Germline loops: CDR1 DFQATT, CDR2 SNEGSKA (reference sequence). V was cut by 5 bases and J by 7 bases, with 17 bases left in between. The CDR3 coding sequence is TGCAGTGCTGCCAGGACGGGGGAGGGTGAAGCTTTCTTT. Its translation is CSAARTGEGEAFF.

This clonotype was seen many times. V usage is TRBV2 and J usage is TRBJ1-1; a possible D gene is TRBD1 (5 bases). CDR3 size: 17 residues. The germline gives CDR1 SNHLY, CDR2 FYNNEI. The ends were cut back, 1 base at V and 4 bases at J, with 19 bases in the middle. The CDR3 sequence: CASSEGLGTPGGTEAFF. CDR3 DNA: TGTGCCAGCAGTGAAGGGTTAGGGACTCCAGGCGGCACTGAAGCTTTCTTT.

This clonotype was found many times. The CDR3 DNA sequence: TGTGCCAGCAGTTTTGGGGACAGGGGGTACGAGCAGTACTTC. Residues: CASSFGDRGYEQYF. The chain joins TRBV12-3 or TRBV12-4 to TRBJ2-7; TRBD1 agrees at 11 bases. V dropped 3 bases and J dropped 4; count of bases not matched to a gene: 2. The CDR3 covers 14 residues.

This clonotype was observed at least ten times. The chain employs TRBV7-2 and TRBJ1-6; 7 bases fit TRBD1. The CDR3 totals 16 residues. The V gene end was trimmed by 5 bases and the J gene end by 7 bases; junction bases not matched to a gene: 11. The germline gives CDR1 SGHTA, CDR2 FQGNSA. The CDR3 reads CASSGGQSFGNSPLHF. CDR3 in DNA: TGTGCCAGCAGCGGGGGACAGTCTTTCGGGAATTCACCCCTCCACTTT.

The table lists this clonotype with many counts. CDR3 sequence reads: CASSLIPVSGANVLTF. The CDR3 nucleotides read TGCGCCAGCAGCTTGATACCGGTCTCTGGGGCCAACGTCCTGACTTTC. This chain links TRBV5-1 with TRBJ2-6; the D is unclear. This CDR3 is built from 16 residues. V was shortened by 1 base and J by 0 bases, with 8 bases between the two germline ends. CDR1 is SGHRS, CDR2 YFSETQ, per germline.

This clonotype was found many times. This rearrangement joins TRBV24-1 to TRBJ2-3, with 11 bases matching TRBD1. This CDR3 has 13 amino acids. The J segment lost 5 bases and the V segment lost 9 bases, leaving 3 bases of the junction unmatched. Germline CDR1 and CDR2: KGHDR and SFDVKD. CDR3 protein: CATRDRGGDTQYF. DNA for the CDR3: TGTGCCACCCGGGACAGGGGGGGAGATACGCAGTATTTT.

This clonotype was counted at least ten times. This chain links TRBV7-2 with TRBJ2-5, with D unresolved. CDR1 is SGHTA, CDR2 FQGNSA, per germline. The germline V and J ends were trimmed by 3 bases and 2 bases, with 13 bases remaining between them. The CDR3 totals 15 residues. DNA of the CDR3: TGTGCCAGCAGCTTTCGACCGACGTTACAAGAGACCCAGTACTTC. Translated, it gives CASSFRPTLQETQYF. Complete variable domain (other parts from reference TRBV7-2 and TRBJ2-5): GAGVSQSPSNKVTEKGKDVELRCDPISGHTALYWYRQSLGQGLEFLIYFQGNSAPDKSGLPSDRFSAERTGGSVSTLTIQRTQQEDSAVYLCASSFRPTLQETQYFGPGTRLLVL.